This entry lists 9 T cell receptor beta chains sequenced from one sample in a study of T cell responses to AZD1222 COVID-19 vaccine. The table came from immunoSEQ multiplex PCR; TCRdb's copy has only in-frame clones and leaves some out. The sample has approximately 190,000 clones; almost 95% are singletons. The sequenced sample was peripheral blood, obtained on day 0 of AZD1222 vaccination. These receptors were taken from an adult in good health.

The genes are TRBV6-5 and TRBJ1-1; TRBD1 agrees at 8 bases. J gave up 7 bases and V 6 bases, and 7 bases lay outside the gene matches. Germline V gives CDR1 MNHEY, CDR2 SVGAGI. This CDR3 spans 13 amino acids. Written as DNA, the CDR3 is TGTGCCAGCAGAGGACAGGGATGGGGTGAAGCTTTCTTT. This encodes CASRGQGWGEAFF.

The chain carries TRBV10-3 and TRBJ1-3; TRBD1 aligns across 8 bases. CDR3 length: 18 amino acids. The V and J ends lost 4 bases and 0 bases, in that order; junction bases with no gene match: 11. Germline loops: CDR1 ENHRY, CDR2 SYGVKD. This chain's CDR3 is CAISGPAGTGSSGNTIYF. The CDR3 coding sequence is TGTGCCATCAGTGGACCCGCCGGGACAGGTTCCTCTGGAAACACCATATATTTT.

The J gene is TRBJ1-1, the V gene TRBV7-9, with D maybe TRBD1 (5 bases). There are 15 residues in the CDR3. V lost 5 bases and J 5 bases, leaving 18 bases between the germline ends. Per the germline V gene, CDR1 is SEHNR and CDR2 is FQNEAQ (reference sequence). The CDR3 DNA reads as TGTGCCAGCAGCCCCCGTTGGGGGGGGGAAACTGAAGCTTTCTTT. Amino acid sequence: CASSPRWGGETEAFF.

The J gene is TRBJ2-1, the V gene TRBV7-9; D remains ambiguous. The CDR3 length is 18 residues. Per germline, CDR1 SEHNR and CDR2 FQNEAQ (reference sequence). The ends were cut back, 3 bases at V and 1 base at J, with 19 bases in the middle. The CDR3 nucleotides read TGTGCCAGCAGCTTGTGGTCCCTGAAAAATCGGTCCTACAATGAGCAGTTCTTC. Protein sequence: CASSLWSLKNRSYNEQFF. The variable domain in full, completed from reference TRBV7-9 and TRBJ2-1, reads DTGVSQNPRHKITKRGQNVTFRCDPISEHNRLYWYRQTLGQGPEFLTYFQNEAQLEKSRLLSDRFSAERPKGSFSTLEIQRTEQGDSAMYLCASSLWSLKNRSYNEQFFGPGTRLTVL.

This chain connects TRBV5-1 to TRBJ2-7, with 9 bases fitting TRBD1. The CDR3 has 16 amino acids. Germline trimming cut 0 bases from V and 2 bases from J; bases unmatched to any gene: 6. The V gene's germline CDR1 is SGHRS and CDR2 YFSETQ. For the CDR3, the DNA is TGCGCCAGCAGCTTGGCAGGGACAGGGATCACCTACGAGCAGTACTTC. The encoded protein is CASSLAGTGITYEQYF.

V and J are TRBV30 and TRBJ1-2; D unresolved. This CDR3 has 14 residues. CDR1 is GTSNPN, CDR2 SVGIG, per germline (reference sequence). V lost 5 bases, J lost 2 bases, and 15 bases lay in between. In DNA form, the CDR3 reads TGTGCCTGGGAAACCGGGATCGGGAACTATGGCTACACCTTC. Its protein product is CAWETGIGNYGYTF.

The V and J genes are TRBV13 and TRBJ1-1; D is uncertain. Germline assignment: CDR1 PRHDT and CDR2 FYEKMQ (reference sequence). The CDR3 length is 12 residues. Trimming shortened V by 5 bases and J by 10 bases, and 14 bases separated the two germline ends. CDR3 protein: CASSLGPPGAFF. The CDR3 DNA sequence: TGTGCCAGCAGCCTCGGACCGCCGGGAGCTTTCTTT. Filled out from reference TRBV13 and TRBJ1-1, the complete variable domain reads AAGVIQSPRHLIKEKRETATLKCYPIPRHDTVYWYQQGPGQDPQFLISFYEKMQSDKGSIPDRFSAQQFSDYHSELNMSSLELGDSALYFCASSLGPPGAFFGQGTRLTVV.

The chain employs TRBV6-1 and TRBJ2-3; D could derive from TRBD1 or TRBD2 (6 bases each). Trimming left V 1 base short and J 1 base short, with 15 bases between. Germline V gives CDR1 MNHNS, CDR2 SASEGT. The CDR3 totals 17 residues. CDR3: CASSEGSGAYGTDTQYF. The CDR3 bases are TGTGCCAGCAGTGAAGGGTCGGGGGCGTACGGCACAGATACGCAGTATTTT.

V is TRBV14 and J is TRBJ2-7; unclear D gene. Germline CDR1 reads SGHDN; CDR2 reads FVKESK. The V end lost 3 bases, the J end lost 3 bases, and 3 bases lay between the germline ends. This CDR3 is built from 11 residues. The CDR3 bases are TGTGCCAGCAGCCAGATCTACGAGCAGTACTTC. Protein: CASSQIYEQYF.